This record covers a single T cell receptor beta chain. Its matching antigen is unknown. The data originate from a study of CD8 T cells in ankylosing spondylitis. Study findings and constraints: What seemed typical of ankylosing spondylitis blood was a TCR beta motif built from about 8 highly homologous variants. Disease-linked clones reportedly concentrated significantly in matched ankylosing spondylitis synovial fluid. Clones linked with disease were CD8+ and fairly uncommon in the peripheral blood.

In making TCR beta libraries, quantitative 5'-RACE with molecular barcodes was used. TCRdb reprocessed the 5' RACE reads via MiXCR and lists one record per CDR3 protein. The sample lists about 540,000 distinct CDR3 sequences, roughly 13% seen once, with approximately 6.3% in the top ten. The material sequenced was blood, either unsorted or a sorted T cell fraction (not recorded which). The source of this sequence is a male donor with ankylosing spondylitis.

In DNA, the CDR3 is TGTGCCAGCAGCGTAGGGGGACAACAAGAGACCCAGTACTTC. Translation: CASSVGGQQETQYF. The J gene is TRBJ2-5, the V gene TRBV9, with TRBD1 as a possible D gene (6 bases). The CDR3 has 14 amino acids. In germline, CDR1 is SGDLS, CDR2 YYNGEE. Trimming took 0 bases from V and 2 from J, leaving 8 bases between them.